The text below deals with one T cell receptor beta chain. The data derive from a study of cytomegalovirus exposure and HLA in healthy donors. About the study: Unique TCRs numbering roughly 80 million, obtained from HLA-typed donors, made up an early data release.

PCR employed 60 Vbeta and 13 Jbeta primers. The table came from immunoSEQ multiplex PCR; TCRdb's copy has only in-frame clones and leaves some out. The table lists 85,000 to 120,000 clones, over 60% of them singletons, with around a tenth in the top ten. Though probably carrying unrecorded immune exposures, donors were nominally healthy at sampling. Trimming removed 7 bases from V and 0 bases from J, with 19 bases in between. The germline CDR1 and CDR2 sequences are SGHRS and YFSETQ. CDR3 length equals 16 residues. The rearrangement joins TRBV5-1 to TRBJ2-5, with D possibly TRBD1 on 5 matching bases. The receptor was derived from a male donor in good health and CMV-seropositive. The sequenced sample consisted of PBMCs. The CDR3: CASHPSAGSYQETQYF. CDR3 nucleotide sequence: TGCGCCAGCCACCCCTCGGCAGGGTCCTACCAAGAGACCCAGTACTTC.